The rows below give T cell receptor beta chains drawn from one sample of a study of CD8 T cells in ankylosing spondylitis. TCRdb called the 5' RACE reads again in MiXCR, with one record for every CDR3 protein. The sample gives some 220,000 distinct CDR3 sequences, 8% to 10% of which show up once; about 5% is in the top ten. Sequencing was performed on blood, either unsorted or a sorted T cell fraction (not recorded which). The receptors come from a female donor with ankylosing spondylitis or in good health (not recorded which). Each CDR3 is given with its conserved first and last residue. The D gene is left open where the match is weak. A row's size may be missing; if present it is once, few, many or a size class.

TGTGCCAGCAGCTCCCAAATAGCCTCTGGAAACACCATATATTTT | CASSSQIASGNTIYF | - | TRBV5-4 | few | TRBJ1-3
TGCAGCGTCCACGAAAACGAGCAGTTCTTC | CSVHENEQFF | - | TRBV29-1 | many | TRBJ2-1
TGCGCCAGCAGCCAAGATGCGGTAGCATCAAGGGAGCAGTTCTTC | CASSQDAVASREQFF | - | TRBV4-3 | few | TRBJ2-1
TGCGCCAGCAGCCAACAATACAATGAGCAGTTCTTC | CASSQQYNEQFF | - | TRBV4-1 | many | TRBJ2-1
TGTGCCAGCTCCGAGGCGGGCGGGACAGGGATTTGGGGCTACACCTTC | CASSEAGGTGIWGYTF | TRBD1 | TRBV7-9 | - | TRBJ1-2
TGCGCCAGCAGCATCACGACAGGGATCGGTCAGCAGTTCTTC | CASSITTGIGQQFF | TRBD1 | TRBV5-1 | - | TRBJ2-1
TGTGCCAGCAGCGCAAACCGGGAGAGGGCAGATACGCAGTATTTT | CASSANRERADTQYF | - | TRBV6-2/TRBV6-3 | few | TRBJ2-3
TGCGCCAGCAGCTTGGTCACGAGGGGGCCCAACACCGGGGAGCTGTTTTTT | CASSLVTRGPNTGELFF | TRBD1 | TRBV5-1 | many | TRBJ2-2
TGTGCCAGCAGCTCAACGACCGGGGATACGCAGTATTTT | CASSSTTGDTQYF | - | TRBV7-2 | few | TRBJ2-3
TGTGCCAGCAGCTTGCTCCCCAACGAGCAGTACTTC | CASSLLPNEQYF | - | TRBV5-5 | many | TRBJ2-7
TGCGCCAGCAGCTGGCAGGGGCTAGCGGGACCTTACAATGAGCAGTTCTTC | CASSWQGLAGPYNEQFF | TRBD2 | TRBV5-1 | many | TRBJ2-1
TGTGCCAGCAGCCACCTAAGAGCGGGACTTGACGAGCAGTACTTC | CASSHLRAGLDEQYF | TRBD2 | TRBV7-2 | few | TRBJ2-7
TGTGCCAGCAGTCCTCAGGGGGCCGGCGGGGAGCTGTTTTTT | CASSPQGAGGELFF | TRBD1 | TRBV12-3/TRBV12-4 | many | TRBJ2-2
TGTGCCAGCAGCAGAACAGGGCGGGACGAGCAGTACTTC | CASSRTGRDEQYF | - | TRBV5-6 | many | TRBJ2-7
TGCAGTGCTAAGTCAACCCGGCCTTATGAGCAGTTCTTC | CSAKSTRPYEQFF | - | TRBV20-1 | many | TRBJ2-1
TGTGCCTGTAAATACAATGGGCAGTTCTTC | CACKYNGQFF | - | TRBV30 | few | TRBJ2-1
TGTGCCAGCAGCTACGGACAGGGCGCGGGGGGTGGCACTGAAGCTTTCTTT | CASSYGQGAGGGTEAFF | TRBD1 | TRBV5-4 | many | TRBJ1-1
TGTGCCAGCAGCCCACAACACTCTGGAAACACCATATATTTT | CASSPQHSGNTIYF | - | TRBV12-3/TRBV12-4 | many | TRBJ1-3
TGCAGTGCTAGAGACCCAACAGGGGCGAATGAAGCTTTCTTT | CSARDPTGANEAFF | TRBD1 | TRBV20-1 | many | TRBJ1-1
TGCAGTGCTAGATCTCTTTTGGGGGCGGGACTAGCACAAAATGAGCAGTTCTTC | CSARSLLGAGLAQNEQFF | TRBD2 | TRBV20-1 | many | TRBJ2-1
TGCAGTGCTAGACAACTGAACGACTATGGCTACACCTTC | CSARQLNDYGYTF | - | TRBV20-1 | many | TRBJ1-2
TGTGCCAGCAGCCCCCGGCCTGGAAACACCATATATTTT | CASSPRPGNTIYF | - | TRBV7-2 | many | TRBJ1-3
TGCAGTGCAAGCCCCGGATCTAGCACAGATACGCAGTATTTT | CSASPGSSTDTQYF | - | TRBV20-1 | many | TRBJ2-3
TGTGCCAGCACCAAATCAGGGGGCCCAGAGACCCAGTACTTC | CASTKSGGPETQYF | TRBD1 | TRBV7-6 | - | TRBJ2-5
TGTGCCAGCAGCGAGACAGGGTCGGAATATGGCTACACCTTC | CASSETGSEYGYTF | TRBD1 | TRBV7-2 | many | TRBJ1-2
TGTGCCACCAGCCGGGACAGGGCGAACACTGAAGCTTTCTTT | CATSRDRANTEAFF | TRBD1 | TRBV15 | many | TRBJ1-1
TGCAGTGCTAGGGGGGGGACAGGGGATGGATACGAGCAGTACTTC | CSARGGTGDGYEQYF | TRBD1 | TRBV20-1 | few | TRBJ2-7
TGTGCCAGCAGCCCGACTAGCGGGAGGGCCATCCTGCAGTATTTT | CASSPTSGRAILQYF | TRBD2 | TRBV7-9 | many | TRBJ2-3
TGCGCCAGCAGAACGGGACTGAACGGTGAGAAGTTCTTC | CASRTGLNGEKFF | - | TRBV5-1 | many | TRBJ2-1
TGTGCCAGCACCCGGACAGGGAAGGACACCGGGGAGCTGTTTTTT | CASTRTGKDTGELFF | TRBD1 | TRBV6-5 | few | TRBJ2-2
TGCGCCAGCAGCCAAACACCGGACGGCTCCTACGAGCAGTACTTC | CASSQTPDGSYEQYF | - | TRBV4-3 | many | TRBJ2-7
TGCAGTGCCATTGGCGGTTTCGGCACCGGGGAGCTGTTTTTT | CSAIGGFGTGELFF | - | TRBV20-1 | many | TRBJ2-2
TGTGCCAGCAGCGTAGGGGGGACACCGGCCTCTGGGGCCAACGTCCTGACTTTC | CASSVGGTPASGANVLTF | - | TRBV9 | many | TRBJ2-6
TGTGCCAGCAGTTACGCCCTGACGCAGGGTCAGAATTCACCCCTCCACTTT | CASSYALTQGQNSPLHF | - | TRBV6-5 | many | TRBJ1-6
TGTGCCAGCAGAGAAGCACCCAGCTCCTACGAGCAGTACTTC | CASREAPSSYEQYF | - | TRBV27 | many | TRBJ2-7
TGCAGCGTAAAGGGGGTCCTCTCCTACGAGCAGTACTTC | CSVKGVLSYEQYF | - | TRBV29-1 | many | TRBJ2-7
TGTGCCAGCAGCACCCCCCGCGGCGCTGTGGAGACCCAGTACTTC | CASSTPRGAVETQYF | - | TRBV11-2 | many | TRBJ2-5
TGCGCCAGCAGCCATTCAGGGAAAACCGAAGCTTTCTTT | CASSHSGKTEAFF | - | TRBV4-3 | few | TRBJ1-1
TGCAGCGTTACTACAACCTCAAACAATGAGCAGTTCTTC | CSVTTTSNNEQFF | - | TRBV29-1 | many | TRBJ2-1
TGTGCCAGCAATCAAGGCAGGGCCGTGGCAGATACGCAGTATTTT | CASNQGRAVADTQYF | - | TRBV28 | many | TRBJ2-3
TGTGCCAGCAGTTTAAAAGGGCCCCCATATAGCAATCAGCCCCAGCATTTT | CASSLKGPPYSNQPQHF | - | TRBV12-3/TRBV12-4 | many | TRBJ1-5
TGTGCCAGCAGTCGGCGACAGGGACGCTCCTACAATGAGCAGTTCTTC | CASSRRQGRSYNEQFF | TRBD1 | TRBV27 | - | TRBJ2-1
TGCAGCGTTGCGTTTGGACCTGAAAAACTGTTTTTT | CSVAFGPEKLFF | - | TRBV29-1 | - | TRBJ1-4
TGTGCCACCAGTGATATGCGGGGGATGTTTTTT | CATSDMRGMFF | TRBD2 | TRBV24-1 | - | TRBJ2-2
TGTGCCAGCAGCCCCCCGGGACTAGCGGGAGGACTTACGCAGTATTTT | CASSPPGLAGGLTQYF | TRBD2 | TRBV11-2 | many | TRBJ2-3
TGCGCCAGCAGCTTGATGGCTAGCGGGACATACGAGCAGTACTTC | CASSLMASGTYEQYF | TRBD2 | TRBV5-1 | many | TRBJ2-7
TGCGACAGCAGCGGGGGTGAATACTCTGGAAACACCATATATTTT | CDSSGGEYSGNTIYF | - | TRBV5-1 | few | TRBJ1-3
TGTGCCAGCAGTGAAGTGGGAGAGGCGCAGTATTTT | CASSEVGEAQYF | - | TRBV2 | many | TRBJ2-3
TGCAGCGTTGAACCGCAAGAGACCCAGTACTTC | CSVEPQETQYF | - | TRBV29-1 | - | TRBJ2-5
TGTGCCAGCAGTCCTACGACAGGGTTCGCTAACTATGGCTACACCTTC | CASSPTTGFANYGYTF | TRBD1 | TRBV12-3/TRBV12-4 | many | TRBJ1-2
TGTGCCACCAGCCCTATCCTGTCCGGGGGATCCTACAATGAGCAGTTCTTC | CATSPILSGGSYNEQFF | - | TRBV15 | many | TRBJ2-1